A single sample is the source of the 8 T cell receptor beta chains below, sequenced in a study of T-cell reconstitution after alpha-beta-depleted transplantation in children. Molecular barcoding with unique molecular identifiers was used for the TCRbeta library. TCRdb passed the PCR reads through MiXCR, listing each CDR3 protein once. The sample carries about 610,000 distinct CDR3 sequences, under 12% recorded once. Specimen: PBMCs from the stem cell graft donor, collected from the stem cell graft. These receptors came from a human donor who donated a stem cell graft to a child with acute myeloid leukemia.

The table lists this clonotype with a few counts. The chain carries TRBV20-1 and TRBJ2-7, with 8 bases lining up with TRBD1. In germline, CDR1 is DFQATT, CDR2 SNEGSKA (reference sequence). Unmatched junction bases numbered 3, after V lost 3 bases and J lost 5 bases. The CDR3 is made up of 12 amino acids. CDR3: CSARDRVHEQYF. CDR3 DNA: TGCAGTGCTAGGGACAGGGTCCACGAGCAGTACTTC.

Ten or more counts support this clonotype. The rearrangement links TRBV6-5 to TRBJ1-1; maybe TRBD1 (6 bases). The V gene's germline CDR1 is MNHEY and CDR2 SVGAGI. This CDR3 is 13 amino acids long. V was cut by 8 bases and J by 4 bases, with 14 bases left in between. DNA of the CDR3: TGTGCCAGCCTGGACAGTAGGGGCACTGAAGCTTTCTTT. It encodes CASLDSRGTEAFF.

This clonotype has more than one count but fewer than ten. V usage is TRBV6-2 or TRBV6-3 and J usage is TRBJ1-2, with no clear D. Trimming stripped 5 bases from V and 4 bases from J, with 17 bases between. The CDR3 loop spans 15 amino acids. In germline, CDR1 is MNHEY, CDR2 SVGEGT. The CDR3: CASSPARARSYGYTF. CDR3 nucleotides: TGTGCCAGCAGTCCCGCCCGGGCGAGGAGCTATGGCTACACCTTC.

This clonotype showed up just a few times. The chain is built from TRBV12-3 or TRBV12-4 and TRBJ1-3; D is undetermined. V was trimmed by 7 bases and J by 0 bases, leaving 16 bases between them. CDR3 length equals 16 residues. The CDR3 region is CASTINGLNSGNTIYF. The CDR3 DNA is TGTGCCAGCACGATAAATGGCTTAAACTCTGGAAACACCATATATTTT.

This clonotype was seen ten or more times. The J gene is TRBJ2-1, the V gene TRBV7-2; 7 bases match TRBD2. This CDR3 comprises 14 residues. The junction had 7 bases not matched to a gene; V was cut back by 4 bases and J by 7 bases. Germline V gene data show CDR1 as SGHTA and CDR2 as FQGNSA. CDR3: CASSYQRRGNEQFF. Written as DNA, the CDR3 is TGTGCCAGCAGCTATCAGCGGCGGGGGAATGAGCAGTTCTTC.

This chain joins TRBV5-1 and TRBJ2-2, with D possibly called TRBD1 or TRBD2 (5 bases each). The germline V and J ends were trimmed by 7 bases and 0 bases, with 19 bases remaining between them. In germline, CDR1 is SGHRS, CDR2 YFSETQ. The CDR3 has 17 residues. CDR3 sequence: CASFRVSGTPNTGELFF. In DNA, the CDR3 is TGCGCCAGCTTTAGAGTTTCTGGGACGCCGAACACCGGGGAGCTGTTTTTT. The variable domain in full, with the rest retrieved from reference TRBV5-1 and TRBJ2-2, is KAGVTQTPRYLIKTRGQQVTLSCSPISGHRSVSWYQQTPGQGLQFLFEYFSETQRNKGNFPGRFSGRQFSNSRSEMNVSTLELGDSALYLCASFRVSGTPNTGELFFGEGSRLTVL.

Ten or more counts support this clonotype. The chain uses TRBV20-1 and TRBJ2-1, with 10 positions matching TRBD2. The CDR3 has 14 amino acids. The ends lost 4 bases at V and 8 bases at J; junction bases unmatched: 8. Germline V gene sequence: CDR1 DFQATT, CDR2 SNEGSKA (reference sequence). CDR3 loop: CSAIRSGRAHEQFF. CDR3 in DNA: TGCAGTGCTATTCGGAGCGGGAGGGCCCATGAGCAGTTCTTC.

This clonotype came up a few times. V and J are TRBV29-1 and TRBJ2-7; 10 bases are shared with TRBD1. Germline V CDR1 and CDR2: SQVTM, ANQGSEA. There are 14 residues in the CDR3. V dropped 4 bases and J dropped 0; count of bases not matched to a gene: 3. The CDR3 DNA reads as TGCAGCGTTGGGGGACAGGGGCTCTCCTACGAGCAGTACTTC. It encodes CSVGGQGLSYEQYF.